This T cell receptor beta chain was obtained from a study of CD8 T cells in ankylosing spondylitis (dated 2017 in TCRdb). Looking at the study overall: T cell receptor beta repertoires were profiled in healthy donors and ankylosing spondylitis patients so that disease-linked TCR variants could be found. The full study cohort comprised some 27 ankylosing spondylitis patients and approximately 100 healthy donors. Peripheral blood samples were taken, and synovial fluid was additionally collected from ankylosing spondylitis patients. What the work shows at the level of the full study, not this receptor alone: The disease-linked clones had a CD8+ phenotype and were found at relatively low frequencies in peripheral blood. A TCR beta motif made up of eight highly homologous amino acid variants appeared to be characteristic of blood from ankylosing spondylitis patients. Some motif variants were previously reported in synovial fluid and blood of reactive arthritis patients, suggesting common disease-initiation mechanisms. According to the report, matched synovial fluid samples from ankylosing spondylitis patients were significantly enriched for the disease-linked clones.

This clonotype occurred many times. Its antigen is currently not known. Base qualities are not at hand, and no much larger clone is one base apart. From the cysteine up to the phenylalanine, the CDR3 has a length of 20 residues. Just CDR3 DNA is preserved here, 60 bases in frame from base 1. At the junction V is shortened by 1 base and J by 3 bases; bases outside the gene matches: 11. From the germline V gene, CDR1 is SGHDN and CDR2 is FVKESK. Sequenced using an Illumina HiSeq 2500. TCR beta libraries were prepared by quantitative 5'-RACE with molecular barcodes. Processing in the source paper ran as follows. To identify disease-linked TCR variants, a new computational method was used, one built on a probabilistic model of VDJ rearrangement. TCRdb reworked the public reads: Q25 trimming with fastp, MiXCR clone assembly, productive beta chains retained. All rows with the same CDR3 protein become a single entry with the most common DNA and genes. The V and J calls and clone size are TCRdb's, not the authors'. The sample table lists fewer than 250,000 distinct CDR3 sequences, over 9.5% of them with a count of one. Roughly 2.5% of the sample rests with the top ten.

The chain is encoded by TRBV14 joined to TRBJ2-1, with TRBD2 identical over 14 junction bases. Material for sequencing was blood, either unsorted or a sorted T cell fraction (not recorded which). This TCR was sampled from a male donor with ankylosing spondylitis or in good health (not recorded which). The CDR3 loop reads CASSQGSTSGRGRLYNEQFF. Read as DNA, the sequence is TGTGCCAGCAGCCAAGGATCGACTAGCGGGAGGGGCCGGCTCTACAATGAGCAGTTCTTC.